This TCR beta chain derives from a study of response to subunit inactivated influenza vaccine. Unmatched junction bases numbered 11, after V lost 3 bases and J lost 7 bases. This CDR3 has 16 residues. From germline, CDR1 is SGHTA and CDR2 FQGNSA. TCRdb reprocessed the RT-PCR reads via MiXCR and lists one record per CDR3 protein. The sample yields a few hundred thousand distinct CDR3 sequences, 9% to 15% seen once. This chain joins TRBV7-2 and TRBJ2-1; 8 nucleotides agree with TRBD2. This receptor was taken from a middle-aged man who received an inactivated influenza vaccine. The sequences come from non-naive T cells sorted from PBMCs, collected roughly 15 days before vaccination. This CDR3 is CASSFVTGGPGNEQFF. CDR3 DNA sequence: TGTGCCAGCAGCTTTGTTACGGGAGGGCCGGGAAATGAGCAGTTCTTC.